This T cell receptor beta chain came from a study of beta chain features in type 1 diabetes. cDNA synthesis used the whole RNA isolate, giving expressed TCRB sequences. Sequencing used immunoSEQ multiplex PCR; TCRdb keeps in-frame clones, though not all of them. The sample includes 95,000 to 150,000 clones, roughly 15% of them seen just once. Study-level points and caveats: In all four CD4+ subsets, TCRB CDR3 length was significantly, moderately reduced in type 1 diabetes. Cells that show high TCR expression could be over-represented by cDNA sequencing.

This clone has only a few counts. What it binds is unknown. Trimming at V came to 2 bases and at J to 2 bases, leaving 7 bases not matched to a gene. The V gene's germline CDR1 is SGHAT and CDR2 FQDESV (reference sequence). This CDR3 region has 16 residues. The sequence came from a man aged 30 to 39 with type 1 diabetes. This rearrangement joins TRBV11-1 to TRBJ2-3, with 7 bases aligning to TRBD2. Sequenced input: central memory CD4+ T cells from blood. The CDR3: CASSLRLAVLTDTQYF. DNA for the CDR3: TGTGCCAGCAGCTTACGCCTAGCGGTGCTCACAGATACGCAGTATTTT.